Detailed here is one T cell receptor (beta chain). The clone's antigen remains unknown. No much larger clone exists at a distance of one base, and base qualities are not known. The source of the sample is a study of T cells in Graves' hyperthyroidism and ophthalmopathy (dated by TCRdb to between 2018 and 2021). For the study in its entirety: Peripheral blood samples were taken at the time of initial diagnosis, prior to any treatment. Whether ophthalmopathy could be predicted prospectively was tested in an independent validation cohort made up of 18 to 20 hyperthyroidism patients plus 17 patients who later progressed to ophthalmopathy. Following sampling, methimazole starting at 30 mg daily was given to hyperthyroidism patients, and high-dose intravenous methylprednisolone was given to ophthalmopathy patients. The approximately 100 discovery patients were randomly split 7:3 into training and test sets. The paper describes TCR Vbeta CDR3 sequencing of about 140 peripheral blood samples, made up of about 41 ophthalmopathy patients, 70 to 75 hyperthyroidism patients and about 17 progressor patients. TCR V-J signatures able to tell the groups apart were searched for in a discovery cohort of about a hundred patients, of whom more than 40 had Graves' ophthalmopathy and 57 had stable Graves' hyperthyroidism. In several Graves' hyperthyroidism patients, the study also compared T-cell repertoires from thyroid tissue with T-cell repertoires from blood.

Broader findings and caveats from the paper: Most expanded thyroid clonotypes (frequency above 0.001) were also found in blood, which suggests that blood repertoires may mirror thyroid immune responses. A model built on a 13 V-J signature distinguished ophthalmopathy from stable hyperthyroidism, reaching about 89% sensitivity and under 84% specificity in cross-validation and 80%/75% in testing. During validation, the model predicted progression to ophthalmopathy a median of approximately 7 months ahead of onset, with almost 71% sensitivity and 72% to 80% specificity. Sample size was not statistically predetermined, and investigators were not blinded to group allocation.

CDR1 and CDR2 were assigned from the germline V gene as MDHEN and SYDVKM. The V and J ends are trimmed by 7 bases and 1 base, leaving 16 bases between them. The CDR3 covers 15 residues, taking in both the cysteine and the phenylalanine. The DNA shown is the 45-base CDR3, in frame from base 1. Amplification of TCR beta CDR3 regions was carried out from RNA transcripts. For the first round of RT-PCR on the TCR CDR3, the HTBI primer set was used together with the Qiagen OneStep RT-PCR kit. The libraries were constructed in a second round of multiplex PCR and then size-selected and purified. Sequencing of the libraries was done on an Illumina HiSeq2000 using paired-end 100 bp reads. The published analysis was carried out like this. SOAPnuke was used to process the raw data, removing reads that contained adapters or uncalled bases, had a mean Phred below 15, or lacked an exact match to the constant primer or identifier. COPE v1.2.5 was used to merge the high-quality paired reads, and each unique nucleotide sequence was defined as a clonotype. MiTCR v1.1 was used to align clonotypes to the IMGT TRBV, TRBD and TRBJ reference segments. The analysis included only V-J combinations with a frequency above 0.0001, which together covered over 98% of the repertoires. The TCS score was defined as F50 (clonal expansion) divided by E x V (chaos), with BLOSUM62-based TCRdist calculated between CDR3 peptides within each V-J. Welch's t-statistics and random forest reduced several hundred V-J features to fewer than 15, which were used in a naive Bayes classifier (R e1071). TCRdb reran the public reads through fastp at Q25 and MiXCR, keeping productive beta chains. Here each entry gathers all rows of one CDR3 protein and keeps the most common genes and DNA. TCRdb, rather than the study authors, made the V and J calls. The sample includes around 300,000 distinct CDR3 sequences, with roughly 14% observed a single time. The top ten clones comprise roughly 7.5% of the sample.

Hyperthyroidism patients were newly diagnosed, had a disease duration of under 2 months, and were aged 18 to 65 years. Patients with uncontrolled infections, other autoimmune diseases, pregnancy or lactation were excluded. Diagnoses relied on clinical symptoms, serum thyroxine and TRAb, thyroid ultrasound and orbital computed tomography. Blood from progressor patients was drawn when they were first diagnosed with hyperthyroidism, before any ophthalmopathy symptoms appeared. PBMCs were isolated from about 10 ml of fresh peripheral blood by Ficoll-Paque density gradient centrifugation. Patients classed as progressors first received a Graves' hyperthyroidism diagnosis and then went on to develop ophthalmopathy during follow-up. Total RNA was extracted with Trizol reagent, and quality was checked on an Agilent 2100 Bioanalyzer.

The sequence derives from a woman younger than 45 with Graves' hyperthyroidism that later progressed to Graves' ophthalmopathy. Sequencing was done on a sample of blood. The receptor chain draws on TRBV28 and TRBJ1-1; 5 matching bases give a weak D call of TRBD1. The CDR3: CASIEGAAQNTEAFF. The nucleotide sequence is TGTGCCAGCATCGAAGGGGCAGCCCAGAACACTGAAGCTTTCTTT.